This T cell receptor (beta chain) was retrieved from a study of regulatory T cells in long-lasting Graves disease. This clonotype has at least ten counts. Antigen: not known. General study points: With a few thousand shared public clonotypes, persistent patients exceeded new patients, who shared about a thousand.

Construction of TCR beta libraries relied on iRepertoire HTBI primers and on Arm-PCR targeting CDR3 regions. In the original analysis: Detected in the samples were over 55 TRBV and about 15 TRBJ segments. TCRdb redid the calling of the multiplex PCR reads with MiXCR, one entry per CDR3 protein. TCRdb, not the original authors, processed these V and J calls. Here the sample spans hundreds of thousands of distinct CDR3 sequences, roughly 15% being singletons. Time point denoted: newly diagnosed GD, antithyroid drugs for less than 3 months. The TCR library used RNA extracted from PBMCs. V was clipped by 5 bases and J by 4 bases, with 12 bases between them. Germline V lookup: CDR1 MDHEN, CDR2 SYDVKM. The CDR3 runs to 13 residues. These records were also assigned to another study, of T cells in Graves' hyperthyroidism and ophthalmopathy.

The starting material was peripheral blood mononuclear cells (PBMCs), obtained at new diagnosis, from a patient treated with antithyroid drugs. The V call is TRBV28, the J call TRBJ2-7; possible D gene TRBD2, 5 bases. The TCR originated in a man aged 18 to 30 with Graves disease. The CDR3 coding sequence is TGTGCCAGCAGTCCGGGAATCCTTTACGAGCAGTACTTC. Amino acids: CASSPGILYEQYF.